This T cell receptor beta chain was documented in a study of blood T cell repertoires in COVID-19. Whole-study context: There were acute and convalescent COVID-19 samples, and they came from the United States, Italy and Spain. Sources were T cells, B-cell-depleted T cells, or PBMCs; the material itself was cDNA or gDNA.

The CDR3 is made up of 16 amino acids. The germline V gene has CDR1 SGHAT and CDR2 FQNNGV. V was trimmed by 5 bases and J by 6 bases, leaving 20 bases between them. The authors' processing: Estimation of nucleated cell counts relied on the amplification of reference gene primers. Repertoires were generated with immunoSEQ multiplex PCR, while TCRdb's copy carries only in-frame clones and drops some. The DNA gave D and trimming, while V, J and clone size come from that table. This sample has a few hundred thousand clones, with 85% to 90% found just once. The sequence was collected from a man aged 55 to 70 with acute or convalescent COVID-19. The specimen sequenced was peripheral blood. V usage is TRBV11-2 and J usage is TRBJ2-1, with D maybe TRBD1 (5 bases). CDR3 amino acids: CASSPTWTTSGNEQFF. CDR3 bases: TGTGCCAGCAGCCCGACCTGGACAACCTCGGGCAATGAGCAGTTCTTC.